The T cell receptor beta chain under discussion was sequenced for a study of blood T cell repertoires in COVID-19. On the study more broadly: The origin of the acute and convalescent COVID-19 samples was the United States, Italy and Spain.

This clone was picked up one time. Germline-derived CDR1 and CDR2 are SGHRS and YFSETQ. V was clipped by 1 base and J by 5 bases; unmatched bases: 12. This CDR3 contains 16 residues. The repertoire was sequenced with immunoSEQ multiplex PCR; TCRdb's copy has only in-frame clones and lacks some. Of roughly 150,000 clones in the sample, 87% were seen once. Sequenced input: peripheral blood. The V gene is TRBV5-1, the J gene TRBJ2-7; TRBD1 matches 7 bases. The source of this sequence is a human donor in a cohort sampled during active COVID-19. The CDR3 region has the DNA TGCGCCAGCAGCTTGATCGATTCCAGGGGGTCCAACGAGCAGTACTTC. Its translation is CASSLIDSRGSNEQYF.